The present entry profiles one T cell receptor beta chain with its context. The target antigen is unknown. The data belong to a study of T cell repertoires and HLA-DP antigens. The overall study: In vitro CD4+ alloreactivity was against HeLa-presented HLA-DP. Alloantigens: one with one groove difference and one with approximately 11 differences versus self.

CDR3 length equals 16 residues. The V gene end was trimmed by 4 bases and the J gene end by 1 base; junction bases not matched to a gene: 7. CDR1 LNHDA and CDR2 SQIVND come from the germline V gene (reference sequence). Study results and limitations: Previously undetected clones averaged around 39% and 49% against the two alleles respectively. No separate analysis of naive versus memory CD4+ cells was done.

Libraries were prepared by immunoSEQ multiplex PCR; TCRdb keeps only in-frame clonotypes and omits some of them. The table has some 110,000 clones, nearly 95% seen once. The sequence came from a woman aged 18-29 years in good health and CMV-seronegative. The genes are TRBV19 and TRBJ2-3; 8 bases map to TRBD2. Sequenced: CD4+ T cells from PBMCs. CDR3 in amino acids: CASSTRTSRGTDTQYF. CDR3 nucleotides: TGTGCCAGTAGTACCCGGACTAGCAGGGGCACAGATACGCAGTATTTT.